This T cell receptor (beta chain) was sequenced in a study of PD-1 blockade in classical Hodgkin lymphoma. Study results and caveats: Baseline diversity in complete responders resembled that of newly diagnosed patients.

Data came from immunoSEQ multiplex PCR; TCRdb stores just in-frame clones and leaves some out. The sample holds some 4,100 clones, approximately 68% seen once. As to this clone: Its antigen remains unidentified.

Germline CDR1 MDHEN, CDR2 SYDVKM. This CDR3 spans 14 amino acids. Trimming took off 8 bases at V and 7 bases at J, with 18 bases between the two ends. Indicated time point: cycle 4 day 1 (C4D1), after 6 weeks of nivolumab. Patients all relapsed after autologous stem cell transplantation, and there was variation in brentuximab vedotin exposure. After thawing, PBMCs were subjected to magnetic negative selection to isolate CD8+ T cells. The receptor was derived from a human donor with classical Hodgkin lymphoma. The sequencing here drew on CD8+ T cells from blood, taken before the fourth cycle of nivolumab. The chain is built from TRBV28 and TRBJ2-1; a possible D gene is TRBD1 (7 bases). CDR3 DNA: TGTGCCAGCCTGGAGGGGGCATCAAGTAATGAGCAGTTCTTC. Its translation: CASLEGASSNEQFF.